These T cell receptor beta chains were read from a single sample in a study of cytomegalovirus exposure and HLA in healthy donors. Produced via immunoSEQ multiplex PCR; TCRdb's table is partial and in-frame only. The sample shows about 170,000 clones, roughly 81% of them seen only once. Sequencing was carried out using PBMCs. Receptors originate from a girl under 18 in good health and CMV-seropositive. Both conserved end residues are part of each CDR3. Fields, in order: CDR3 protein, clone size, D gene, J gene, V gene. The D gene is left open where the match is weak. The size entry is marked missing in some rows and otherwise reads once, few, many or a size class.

CDR3: CASSTDRGKANVLTF
size: NA
D: TRBD1
J: TRBJ2-6
V: TRBV6-5

CDR3: CASTRPTDTDTQYF
size: NA
D: NA
J: TRBJ2-3
V: TRBV7-9

CDR3: CASSDSGSSGYTF
size: once
D: NA
J: TRBJ1-2
V: TRBV6-4

CDR3: CASSLGGTGGYEQYF
size: NA
D: TRBD1
J: TRBJ2-7
V: TRBV5-6

CDR3: CASSDRSGSYGYTF
size: NA
D: NA
J: TRBJ1-2
V: TRBV7-9

CDR3: CASSYGSGGPSYEQYF
size: NA
D: TRBD2
J: TRBJ2-7
V: TRBV6-5

CDR3: CASSLEVSESYGYTF
size: few
D: NA
J: TRBJ1-2
V: TRBV5-1

CDR3: CSVVQGTRTDTQYF
size: NA
D: TRBD1
J: TRBJ2-3
V: TRBV29-1

CDR3: CASSPASYTEAFF
size: NA
D: NA
J: TRBJ1-1
V: TRBV18

CDR3: CASKGAHYYGYTF
size: NA
D: TRBD1
J: TRBJ1-2
V: TRBV19

CDR3: CAWIRGPGYTF
size: NA
D: NA
J: TRBJ1-2
V: TRBV30

CDR3: CASGLAAGTGELFF
size: NA
D: NA
J: TRBJ2-2
V: TRBV12-5

CDR3: CASSLASGPSGTDTQYF
size: NA
D: NA
J: TRBJ2-3
V: TRBV5-1

CDR3: CASSDWDREHSGYTF
size: NA
D: TRBD1
J: TRBJ1-2
V: TRBV6-1

CDR3: CASSQANLNTEAFF
size: NA
D: NA
J: TRBJ1-1
V: TRBV16

CDR3: CASSPTLRDSVGEQFF
size: NA
D: TRBD1
J: TRBJ2-1
V: TRBV27

CDR3: CASSSGTTSGNTIYF
size: NA
D: NA
J: TRBJ1-3
V: TRBV27

CDR3: CASSIGYTGFGEQYF
size: NA
D: NA
J: TRBJ2-7
V: TRBV27

CDR3: CASSDNNREWNYGYTF
size: NA
D: NA
J: TRBJ1-2
V: TRBV25-1

CDR3: CAISEPKDRTSFF
size: NA
D: TRBD1
J: TRBJ1-1
V: TRBV10-3

CDR3: CASSGDRAGEQYF
size: NA
D: TRBD1
J: TRBJ2-7
V: TRBV6-5

CDR3: CATSFRGTGGNTIYF
size: NA
D: NA
J: TRBJ1-3
V: TRBV15

CDR3: CATSRDLAGYGYTF
size: once
D: NA
J: TRBJ1-2
V: TRBV15